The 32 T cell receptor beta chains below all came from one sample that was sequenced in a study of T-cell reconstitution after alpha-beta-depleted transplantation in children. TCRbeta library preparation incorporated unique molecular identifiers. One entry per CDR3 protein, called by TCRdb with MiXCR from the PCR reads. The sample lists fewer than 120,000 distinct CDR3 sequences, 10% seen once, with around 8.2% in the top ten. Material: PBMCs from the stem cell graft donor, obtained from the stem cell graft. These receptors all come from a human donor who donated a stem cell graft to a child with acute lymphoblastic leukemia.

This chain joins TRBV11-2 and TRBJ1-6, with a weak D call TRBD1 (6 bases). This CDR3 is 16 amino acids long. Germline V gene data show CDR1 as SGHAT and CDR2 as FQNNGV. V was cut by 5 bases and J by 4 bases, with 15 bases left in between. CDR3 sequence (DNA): TGTGCCAGCAGCGGTACCCGGGACATGTATAATTCACCCCTCCACTTT. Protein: CASSGTRDMYNSPLHF.

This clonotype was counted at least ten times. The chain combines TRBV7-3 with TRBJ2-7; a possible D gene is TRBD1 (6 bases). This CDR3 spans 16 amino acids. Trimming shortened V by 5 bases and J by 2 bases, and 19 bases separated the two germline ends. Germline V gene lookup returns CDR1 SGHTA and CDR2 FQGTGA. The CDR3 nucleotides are TGTGCCAGCAGCCAACCCCGGACAGAAAGGGCCTACGAGCAGTACTTC. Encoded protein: CASSQPRTERAYEQYF.

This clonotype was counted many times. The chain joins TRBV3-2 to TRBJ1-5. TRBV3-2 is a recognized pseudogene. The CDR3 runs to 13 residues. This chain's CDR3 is CASSQAANQPQHF. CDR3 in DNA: TGTGCCAGCAGCCAAGCGGCCAATCAGCCCCAGCATTTT.

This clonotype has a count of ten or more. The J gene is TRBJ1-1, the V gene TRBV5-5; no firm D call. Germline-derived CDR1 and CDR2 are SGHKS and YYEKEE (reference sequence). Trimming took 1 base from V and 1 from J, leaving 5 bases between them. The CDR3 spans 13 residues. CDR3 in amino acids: CASSLISNTEAFF. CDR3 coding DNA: TGTGCCAGCAGCTTGATCTCGAACACTGAAGCTTTCTTT.

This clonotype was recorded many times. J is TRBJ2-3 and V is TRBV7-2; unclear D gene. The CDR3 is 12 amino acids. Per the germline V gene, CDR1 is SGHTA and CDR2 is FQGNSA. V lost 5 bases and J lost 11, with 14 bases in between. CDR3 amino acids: CASSPSKVGQYF. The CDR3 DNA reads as TGTGCCAGCAGCCCTAGTAAGGTGGGGCAGTATTTT. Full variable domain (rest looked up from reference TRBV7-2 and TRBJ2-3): GAGVSQSPSNKVTEKGKDVELRCDPISGHTALYWYRQSLGQGLEFLIYFQGNSAPDKSGLPSDRFSAERTGGSVSTLTIQRTQQEDSAVYLCASSPSKVGQYFGPGTRLTVL.

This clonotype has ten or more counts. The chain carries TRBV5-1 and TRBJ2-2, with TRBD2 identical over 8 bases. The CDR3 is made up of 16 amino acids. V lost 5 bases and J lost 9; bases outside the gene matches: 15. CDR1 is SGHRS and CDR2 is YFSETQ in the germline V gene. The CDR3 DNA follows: TGCGCCAGCAGGGGCCTAGCGGGCCCTCGAATCCGGGAGCTGTTTTTT. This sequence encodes CASRGLAGPRIRELFF.

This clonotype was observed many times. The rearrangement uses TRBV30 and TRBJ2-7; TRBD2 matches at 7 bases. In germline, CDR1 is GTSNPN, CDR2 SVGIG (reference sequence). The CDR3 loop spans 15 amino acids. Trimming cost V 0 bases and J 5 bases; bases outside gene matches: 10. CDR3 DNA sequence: TGTGCCTGGAGTGTATGGGCCGGGAGGTCTGACGAGCAGTACTTC. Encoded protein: CAWSVWAGRSDEQYF. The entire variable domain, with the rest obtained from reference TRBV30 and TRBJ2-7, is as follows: SQTIHQWPATLVQPVGSPLSLECTVEGTSNPNLYWYRQAAGRGLQLLFYSVGIGQISSEVPQNLSASRPQDRQFILSSKKLLLSDSGFYLCAWSVWAGRSDEQYFGPGTRLTVT.

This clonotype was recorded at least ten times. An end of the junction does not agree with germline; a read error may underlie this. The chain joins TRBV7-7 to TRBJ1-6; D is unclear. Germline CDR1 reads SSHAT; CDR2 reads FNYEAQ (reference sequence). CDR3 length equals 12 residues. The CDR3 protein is CASSPNGTPLHF. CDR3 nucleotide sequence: TGTGCTAGCAGCCCAAACGGGACACCCCTCCACTTT.

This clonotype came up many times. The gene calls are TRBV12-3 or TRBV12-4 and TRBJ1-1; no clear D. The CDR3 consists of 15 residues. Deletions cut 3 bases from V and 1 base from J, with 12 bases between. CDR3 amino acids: CASSFSQPRNTEAFF. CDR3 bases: TGTGCCAGCAGTTTCTCGCAACCTAGGAACACTGAAGCTTTCTTT.

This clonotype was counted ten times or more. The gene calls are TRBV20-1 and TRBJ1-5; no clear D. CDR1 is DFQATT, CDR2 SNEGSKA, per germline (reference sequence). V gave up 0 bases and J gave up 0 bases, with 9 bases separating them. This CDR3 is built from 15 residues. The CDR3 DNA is TGCAGTGCTAGAGAGGAGAACTATAGCAATCAGCCCCAGCATTTT. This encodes CSAREENYSNQPQHF.

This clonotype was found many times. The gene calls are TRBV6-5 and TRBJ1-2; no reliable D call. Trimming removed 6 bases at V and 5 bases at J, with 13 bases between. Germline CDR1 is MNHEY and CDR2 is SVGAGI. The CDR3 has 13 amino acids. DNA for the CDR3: TGTGCCAGCAGCCAGAACCGAGGGTATGGCTACACCTTC. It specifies CASSQNRGYGYTF.

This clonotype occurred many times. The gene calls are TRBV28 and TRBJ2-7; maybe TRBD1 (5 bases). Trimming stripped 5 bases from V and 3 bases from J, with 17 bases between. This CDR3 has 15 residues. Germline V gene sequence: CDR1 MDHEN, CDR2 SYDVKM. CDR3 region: CASSLDTRWDYEQYF. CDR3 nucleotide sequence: TGTGCCAGCAGTCTGGACACTCGGTGGGACTACGAGCAGTACTTC. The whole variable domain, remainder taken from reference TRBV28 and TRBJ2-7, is DVKVTQSSRYLVKRTGEKVFLECVQDMDHENMFWYRQDPGLGLRLIYFSYDVKMKEKGDIPEGYSVSREKKERFSLILESASTNQTSMYLCASSLDTRWDYEQYFGPGTRLTVT.

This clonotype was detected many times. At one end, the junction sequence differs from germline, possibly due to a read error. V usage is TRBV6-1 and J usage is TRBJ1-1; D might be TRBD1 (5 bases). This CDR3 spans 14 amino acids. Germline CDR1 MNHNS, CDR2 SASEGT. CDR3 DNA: TGTGCCAGCAGCCTCCGGGGGGTGAATACTGAAGCTTTCTTT. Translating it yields CASSLRGVNTEAFF.

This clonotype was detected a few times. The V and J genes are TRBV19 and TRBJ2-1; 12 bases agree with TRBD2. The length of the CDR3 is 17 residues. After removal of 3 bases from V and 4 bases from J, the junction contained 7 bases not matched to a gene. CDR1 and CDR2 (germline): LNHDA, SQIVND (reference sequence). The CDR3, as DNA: TGTGCCAGTAGTATTAAGGACGGACTAGCGGGGTACAATGAGCAGTTCTTC. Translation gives CASSIKDGLAGYNEQFF.

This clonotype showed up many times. Here the CDR3 DNA reads TGTGCCAGCAGTGAAGAAGGGACGAGGGGGCCCTACGAGCAGTACTTC. Amino acids: CASSEEGTRGPYEQYF. The chain carries TRBV2 and TRBJ2-7; 7 bases map to TRBD1. CDR1 is SNHLY and CDR2 is FYNNEI in the germline V gene. The junction had 8 bases not matched to a gene; V was cut back by 1 base and J by 2 bases. The CDR3 sequence is 16 residues long.

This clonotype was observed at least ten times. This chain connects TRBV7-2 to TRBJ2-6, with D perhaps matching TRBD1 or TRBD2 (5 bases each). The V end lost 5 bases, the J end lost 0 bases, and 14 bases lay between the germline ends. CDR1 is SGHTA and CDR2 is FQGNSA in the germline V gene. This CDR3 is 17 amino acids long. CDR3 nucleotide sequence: TGTGCCAGCAGCCTTCGCTCCGGGACCTCTGGGGCCAACGTCCTGACTTTC. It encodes CASSLRSGTSGANVLTF.

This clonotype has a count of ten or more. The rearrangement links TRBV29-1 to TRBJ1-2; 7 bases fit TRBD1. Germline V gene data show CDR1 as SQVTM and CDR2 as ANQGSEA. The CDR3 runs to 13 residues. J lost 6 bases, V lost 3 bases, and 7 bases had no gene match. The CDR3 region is CSVDGGTVDGYTF. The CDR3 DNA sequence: TGCAGCGTTGACGGCGGGACAGTAGATGGCTACACCTTC.

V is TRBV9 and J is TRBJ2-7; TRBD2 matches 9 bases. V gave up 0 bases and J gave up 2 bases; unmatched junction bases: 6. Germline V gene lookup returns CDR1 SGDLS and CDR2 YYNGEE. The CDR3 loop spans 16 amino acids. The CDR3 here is CASSVGGASGAYEQYF. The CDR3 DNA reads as TGTGCCAGCAGCGTAGGGGGGGCTAGCGGGGCCTACGAGCAGTACTTC.

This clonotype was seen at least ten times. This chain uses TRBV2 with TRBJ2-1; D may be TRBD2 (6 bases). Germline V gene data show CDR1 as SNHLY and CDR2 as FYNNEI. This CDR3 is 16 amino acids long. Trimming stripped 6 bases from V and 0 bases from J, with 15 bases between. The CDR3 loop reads CASRDPSDSSYNEQFF. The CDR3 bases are TGTGCCAGCAGGGACCCTAGCGACAGCTCCTACAATGAGCAGTTCTTC.

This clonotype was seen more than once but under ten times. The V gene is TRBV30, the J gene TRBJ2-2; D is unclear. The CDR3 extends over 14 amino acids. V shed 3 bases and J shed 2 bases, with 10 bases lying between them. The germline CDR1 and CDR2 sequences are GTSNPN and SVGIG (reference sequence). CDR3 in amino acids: CAWRLGLNTGELFF. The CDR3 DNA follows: TGTGCCTGGAGGTTGGGCCTAAACACCGGGGAGCTGTTTTTT.

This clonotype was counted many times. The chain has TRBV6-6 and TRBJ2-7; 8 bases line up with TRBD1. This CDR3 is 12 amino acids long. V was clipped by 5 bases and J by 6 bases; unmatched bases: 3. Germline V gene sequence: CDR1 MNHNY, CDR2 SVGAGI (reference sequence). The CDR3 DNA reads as TGTGCCAGCAGTACGGACAGGGCCGAGCAGTACTTC. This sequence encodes CASSTDRAEQYF.

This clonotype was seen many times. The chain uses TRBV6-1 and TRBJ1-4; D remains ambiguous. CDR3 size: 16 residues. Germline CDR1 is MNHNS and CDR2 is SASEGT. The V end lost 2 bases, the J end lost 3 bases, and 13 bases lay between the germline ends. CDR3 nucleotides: TGTGCCAGCAGTGAAACCTGGGGAGTATCTAATGAAAAACTGTTTTTT. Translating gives CASSETWGVSNEKLFF.

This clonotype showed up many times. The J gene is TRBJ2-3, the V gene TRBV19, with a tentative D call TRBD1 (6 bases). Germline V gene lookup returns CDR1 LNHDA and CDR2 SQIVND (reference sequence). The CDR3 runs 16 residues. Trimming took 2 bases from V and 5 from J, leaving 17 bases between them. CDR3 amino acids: CASSISGTPVRDTQYF. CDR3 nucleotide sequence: TGTGCCAGTAGTATATCGGGGACACCAGTCCGAGATACGCAGTATTTT.

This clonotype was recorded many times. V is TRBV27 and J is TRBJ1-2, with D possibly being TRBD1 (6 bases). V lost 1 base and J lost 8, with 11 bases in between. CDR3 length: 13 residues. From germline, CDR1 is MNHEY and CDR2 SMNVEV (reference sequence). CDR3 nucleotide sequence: TGTGCCAGCAGTTTATTGGGGGGGCAAGGCTACACCTTC. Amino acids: CASSLLGGQGYTF.

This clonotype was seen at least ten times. The CDR3 coding sequence is TGCAGCGCCACCAGGGACAGCTACAATGAGCAGTTCTTC. This codes for CSATRDSYNEQFF. The rearrangement uses TRBV29-1 and TRBJ2-1, with 7 bases aligning to TRBD1. J gave up 3 bases and V 7 bases, and 6 bases lay outside the gene matches. CDR1 is SQVTM and CDR2 is ANQGSEA in the germline V gene. This CDR3 contains 13 residues.

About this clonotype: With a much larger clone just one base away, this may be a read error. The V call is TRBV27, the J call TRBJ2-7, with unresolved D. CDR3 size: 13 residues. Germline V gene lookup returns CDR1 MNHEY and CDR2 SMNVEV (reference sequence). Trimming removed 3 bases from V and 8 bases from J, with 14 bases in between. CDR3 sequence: CASSLTSNYQQYF. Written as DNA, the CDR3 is TGTGCCAGCAGTTTGACGTCCAATTACCAGCAGTACTTC.

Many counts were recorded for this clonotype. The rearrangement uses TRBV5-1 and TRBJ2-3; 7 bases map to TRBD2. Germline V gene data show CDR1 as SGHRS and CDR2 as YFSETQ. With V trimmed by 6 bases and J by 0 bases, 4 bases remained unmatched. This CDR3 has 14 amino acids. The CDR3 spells CASKGGGSTDTQYF. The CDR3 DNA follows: TGCGCCAGCAAGGGCGGGGGAAGCACAGATACGCAGTATTTT. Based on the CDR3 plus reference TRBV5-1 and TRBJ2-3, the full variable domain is KAGVTQTPRYLIKTRGQQVTLSCSPISGHRSVSWYQQTPGQGLQFLFEYFSETQRNKGNFPGRFSGRQFSNSRSEMNVSTLELGDSALYLCASKGGGSTDTQYFGPGTRLTVL.

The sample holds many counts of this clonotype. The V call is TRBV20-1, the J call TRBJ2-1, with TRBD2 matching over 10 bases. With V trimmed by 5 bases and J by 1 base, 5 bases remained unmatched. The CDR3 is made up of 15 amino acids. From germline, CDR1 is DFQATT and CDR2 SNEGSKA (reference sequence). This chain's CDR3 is CSAPLGLASYNEQFF. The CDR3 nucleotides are TGCAGTGCTCCCCTGGGACTAGCGTCCTACAATGAGCAGTTCTTC.

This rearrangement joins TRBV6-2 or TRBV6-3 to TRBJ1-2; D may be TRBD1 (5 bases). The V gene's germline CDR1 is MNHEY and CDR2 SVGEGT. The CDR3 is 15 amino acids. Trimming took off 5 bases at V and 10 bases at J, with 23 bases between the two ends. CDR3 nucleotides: TGTGCCAGCAGTCACCGACAGAGGGGCGGGGACCACTACACCTTC. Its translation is CASSHRQRGGDHYTF.

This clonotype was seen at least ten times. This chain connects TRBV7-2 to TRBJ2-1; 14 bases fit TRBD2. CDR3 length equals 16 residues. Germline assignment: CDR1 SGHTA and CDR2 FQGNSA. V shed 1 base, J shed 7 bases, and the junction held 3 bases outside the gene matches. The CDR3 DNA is TGTGCCAGCAGCTTAGTGGGGACTAGCGGGAGAAATGAGCAGTTCTTC. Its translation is CASSLVGTSGRNEQFF.

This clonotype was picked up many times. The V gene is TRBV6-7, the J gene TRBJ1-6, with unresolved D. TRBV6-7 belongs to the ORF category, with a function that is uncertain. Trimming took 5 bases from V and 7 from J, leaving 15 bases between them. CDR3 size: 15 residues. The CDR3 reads CASSPPARANSPLHF. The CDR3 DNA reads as TGTGCCAGCAGTCCTCCGGCCAGAGCCAATTCACCCCTCCACTTT.

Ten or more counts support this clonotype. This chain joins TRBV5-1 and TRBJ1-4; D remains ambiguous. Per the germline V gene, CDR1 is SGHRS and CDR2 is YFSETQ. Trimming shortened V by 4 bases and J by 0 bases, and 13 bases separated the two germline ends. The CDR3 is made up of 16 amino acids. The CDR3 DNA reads TGCGCCAGCAGCCCGGGTAGGGCTACAACTAATGAAAAACTGTTTTTT. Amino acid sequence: CASSPGRATTNEKLFF.